This TCR beta chain was sequenced during a study of shared clonotypes between healthy human individuals. General study points: Non-shared clonotypes had lower generation probabilities than clonotypes shared by all four sorted-subset donors.

This CDR3 region has 16 residues. Losses at the gene ends were 1 base for V and 3 bases for J; bases not matched to a gene: 6. Germline CDR1 reads MGHRA; CDR2 reads YSYEKL. Using immunoSEQ multiplex PCR, the repertoire was profiled, and TCRdb retains in-frame clones only, with some absent. Seen here are some 1,900,000 clones, approximately 94% observed once, and the top ten hold less than 1.5%. Terminally differentiated effector memory CD45RA+ cells were excluded by CCR7 positive selection of CD45RO-negative cells. Concerning this clone: The antigen is not known.

This chain joins TRBV4-1 and TRBJ2-1; 7 bases line up with TRBD1. This receptor was taken from a man younger than 35 in good health. Sequenced material: naive CD8+ T cells sorted from blood. CDR3 region: CASSQVFRGIYNEQFF. Here the CDR3 DNA reads TGCGCCAGCAGCCAAGTTTTCAGGGGGATCTACAATGAGCAGTTCTTC.